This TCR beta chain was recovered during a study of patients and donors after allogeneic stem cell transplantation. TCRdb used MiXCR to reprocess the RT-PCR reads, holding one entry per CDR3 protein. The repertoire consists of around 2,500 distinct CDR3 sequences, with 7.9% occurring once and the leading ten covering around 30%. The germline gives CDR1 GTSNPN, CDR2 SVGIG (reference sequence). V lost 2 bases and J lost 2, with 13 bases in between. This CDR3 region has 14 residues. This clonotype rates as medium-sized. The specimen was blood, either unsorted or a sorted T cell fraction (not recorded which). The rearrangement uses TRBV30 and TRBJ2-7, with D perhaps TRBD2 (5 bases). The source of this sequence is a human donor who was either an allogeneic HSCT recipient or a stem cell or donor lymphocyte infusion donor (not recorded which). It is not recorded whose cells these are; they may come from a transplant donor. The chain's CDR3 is CAWSLSGLTYEQYF. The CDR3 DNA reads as TGTGCCTGGAGTCTGAGCGGTCTAACCTACGAGCAGTACTTC.